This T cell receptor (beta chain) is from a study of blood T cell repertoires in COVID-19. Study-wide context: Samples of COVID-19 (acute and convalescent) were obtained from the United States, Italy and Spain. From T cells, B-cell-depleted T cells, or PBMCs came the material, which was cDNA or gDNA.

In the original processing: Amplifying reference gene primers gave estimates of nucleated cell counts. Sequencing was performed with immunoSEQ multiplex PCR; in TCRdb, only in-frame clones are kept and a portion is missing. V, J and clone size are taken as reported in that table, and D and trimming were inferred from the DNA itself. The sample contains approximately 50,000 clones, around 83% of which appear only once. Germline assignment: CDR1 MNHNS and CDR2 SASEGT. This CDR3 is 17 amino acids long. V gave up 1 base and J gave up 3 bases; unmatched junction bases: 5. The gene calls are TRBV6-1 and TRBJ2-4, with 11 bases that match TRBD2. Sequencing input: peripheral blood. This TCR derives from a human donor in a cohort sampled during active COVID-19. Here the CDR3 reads CASSEGLAGTNKNIQYF. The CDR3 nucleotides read TGTGCCAGCAGTGAAGGACTAGCGGGGACTAACAAAAACATTCAGTACTTC.